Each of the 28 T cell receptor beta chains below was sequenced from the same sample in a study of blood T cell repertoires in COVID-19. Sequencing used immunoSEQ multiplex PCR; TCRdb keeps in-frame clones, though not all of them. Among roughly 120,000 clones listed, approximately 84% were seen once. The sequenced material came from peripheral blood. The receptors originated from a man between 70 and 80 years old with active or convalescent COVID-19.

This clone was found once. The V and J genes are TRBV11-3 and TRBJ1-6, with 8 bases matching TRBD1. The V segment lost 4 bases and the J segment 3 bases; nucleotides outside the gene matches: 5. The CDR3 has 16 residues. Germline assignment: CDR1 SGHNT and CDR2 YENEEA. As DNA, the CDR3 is TGTGCCAGCAGCTCCGGACAGGGCAACTATAATTCACCCCTCCACTTT. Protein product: CASSSGQGNYNSPLHF.

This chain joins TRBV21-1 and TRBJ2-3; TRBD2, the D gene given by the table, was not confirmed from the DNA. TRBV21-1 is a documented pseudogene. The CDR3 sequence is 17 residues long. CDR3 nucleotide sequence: TGTGCCAGCAGCAAATATTCAAGCGGGGCCAGCACAGATACGCAGTATTTT. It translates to CASSKYSSGASTDTQYF.

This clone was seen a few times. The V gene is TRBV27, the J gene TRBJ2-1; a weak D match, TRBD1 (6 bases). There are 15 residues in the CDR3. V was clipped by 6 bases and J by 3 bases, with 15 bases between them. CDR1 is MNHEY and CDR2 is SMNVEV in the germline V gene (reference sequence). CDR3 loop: CASSSDQGSYNEQFF. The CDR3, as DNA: TGTGCCAGCAGCTCCGACCAGGGGAGCTACAATGAGCAGTTCTTC.

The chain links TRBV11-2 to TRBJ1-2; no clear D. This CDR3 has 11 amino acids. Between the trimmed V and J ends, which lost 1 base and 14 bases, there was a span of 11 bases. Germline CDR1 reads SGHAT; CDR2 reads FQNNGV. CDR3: CASSLGRRLTF. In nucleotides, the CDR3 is TGTGCCAGCAGCTTAGGGAGGCGGTTGACCTTC. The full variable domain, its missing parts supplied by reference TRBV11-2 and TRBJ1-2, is EAGVAQSPRYKIIEKRQSVAFWCNPISGHATLYWYQQILGQGPKLLIQFQNNGVVDDSQLPKDRFSAERLKGVDSTLKIQPAKLEDSAVYLCASSLGRRLTFGSGTRLTVV.

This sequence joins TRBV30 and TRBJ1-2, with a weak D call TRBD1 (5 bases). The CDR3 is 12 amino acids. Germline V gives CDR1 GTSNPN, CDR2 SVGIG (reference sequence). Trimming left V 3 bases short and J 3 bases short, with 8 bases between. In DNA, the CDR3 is TGTGCCTGGAGGGGGCCCGACTATGGCTACACCTTC. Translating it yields CAWRGPDYGYTF.

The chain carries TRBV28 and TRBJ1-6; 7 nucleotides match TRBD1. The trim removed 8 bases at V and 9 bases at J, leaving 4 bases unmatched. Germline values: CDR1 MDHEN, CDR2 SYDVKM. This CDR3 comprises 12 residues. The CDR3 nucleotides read TGTGCCAGCGGGACAGCGATTTCACCCCTCCACTTT. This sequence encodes CASGTAISPLHF. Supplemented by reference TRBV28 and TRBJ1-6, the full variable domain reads DVKVTQSSRYLVKRTGEKVFLECVQDMDHENMFWYRQDPGLGLRLIYFSYDVKMKEKGDIPEGYSVSREKKERFSLILESASTNQTSMYLCASGTAISPLHFGNGTRLTVT.

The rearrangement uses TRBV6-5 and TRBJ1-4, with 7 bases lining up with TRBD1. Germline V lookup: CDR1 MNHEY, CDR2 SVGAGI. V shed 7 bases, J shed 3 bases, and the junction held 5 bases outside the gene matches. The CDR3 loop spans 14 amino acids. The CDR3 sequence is CASNEGAANEKLFF. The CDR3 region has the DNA TGTGCCAGCAACGAGGGGGCGGCTAATGAAAAACTGTTTTTT.

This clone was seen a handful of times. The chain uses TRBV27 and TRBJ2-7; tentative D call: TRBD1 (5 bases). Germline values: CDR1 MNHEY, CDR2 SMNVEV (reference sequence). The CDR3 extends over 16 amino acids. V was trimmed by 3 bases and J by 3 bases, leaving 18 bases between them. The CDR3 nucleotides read TGTGCCAGCAGTTTTCGGGTGACCACAGGAGTCTACGAGCAGTACTTC. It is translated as CASSFRVTTGVYEQYF.

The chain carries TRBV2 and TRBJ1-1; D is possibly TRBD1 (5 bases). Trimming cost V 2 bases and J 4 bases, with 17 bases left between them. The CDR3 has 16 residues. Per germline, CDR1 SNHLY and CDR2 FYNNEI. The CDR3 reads CASSEMGSGLGTEAFF. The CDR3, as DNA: TGTGCCAGCAGTGAAATGGGCTCAGGGTTGGGCACTGAAGCTTTCTTT.

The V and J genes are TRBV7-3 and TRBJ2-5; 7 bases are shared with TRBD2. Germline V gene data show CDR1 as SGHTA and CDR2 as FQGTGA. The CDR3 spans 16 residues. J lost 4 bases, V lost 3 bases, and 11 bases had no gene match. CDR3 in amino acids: CASSFYGGSARETQYF. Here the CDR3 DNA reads TGTGCCAGCAGCTTTTATGGCGGGAGCGCCAGAGAGACCCAGTACTTC. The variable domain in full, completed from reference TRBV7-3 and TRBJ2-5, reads GAGVSQTPSNKVTEKGKYVELRCDPISGHTALYWYRQSLGQGPEFLIYFQGTGAADDSGLPNDRFFAVRPEGSVSTLKIQRTERGDSAVYLCASSFYGGSARETQYFGPGTRLLVL.

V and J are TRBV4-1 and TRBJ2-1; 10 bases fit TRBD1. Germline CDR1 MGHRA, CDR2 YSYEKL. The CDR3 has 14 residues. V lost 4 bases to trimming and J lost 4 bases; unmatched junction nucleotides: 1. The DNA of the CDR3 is TGCGCCAGCAGCCGGGACAGGGGTTACAATGAGCAGTTCTTC. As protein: CASSRDRGYNEQFF.

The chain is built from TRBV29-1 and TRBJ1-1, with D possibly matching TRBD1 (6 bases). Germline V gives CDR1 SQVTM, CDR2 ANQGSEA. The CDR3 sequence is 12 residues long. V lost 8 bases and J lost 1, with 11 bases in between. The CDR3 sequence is CSCDRTNTEAFF. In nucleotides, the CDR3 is TGCAGCTGCGACAGGACGAACACTGAAGCTTTCTTT. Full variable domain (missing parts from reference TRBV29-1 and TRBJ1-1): SAVISQKPSRDICQRGTSLTIQCQVDSQVTMMFWYRQQPGQSLTLIATANQGSEATYESGFVIDKFPISRPNLTFSTLTVSNMSPEDSSIYLCSCDRTNTEAFFGQGTRLTVV.

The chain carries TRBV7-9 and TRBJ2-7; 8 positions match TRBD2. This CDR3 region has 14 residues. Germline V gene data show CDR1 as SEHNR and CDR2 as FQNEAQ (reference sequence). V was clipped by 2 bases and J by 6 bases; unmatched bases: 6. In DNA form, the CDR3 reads TGTGCCAGCAGCTTAATCGGGGGGGCCTCCGAGCAGTACTTC. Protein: CASSLIGGASEQYF.

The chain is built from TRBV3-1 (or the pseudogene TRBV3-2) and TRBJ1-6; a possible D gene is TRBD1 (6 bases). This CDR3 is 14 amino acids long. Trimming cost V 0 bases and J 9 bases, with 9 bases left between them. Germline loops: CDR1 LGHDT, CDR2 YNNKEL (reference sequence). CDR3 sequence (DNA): TGTGCCAGCAGCCAAGAGGGGGCGCGTTCACCCCTCCACTTT. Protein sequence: CASSQEGARSPLHF.

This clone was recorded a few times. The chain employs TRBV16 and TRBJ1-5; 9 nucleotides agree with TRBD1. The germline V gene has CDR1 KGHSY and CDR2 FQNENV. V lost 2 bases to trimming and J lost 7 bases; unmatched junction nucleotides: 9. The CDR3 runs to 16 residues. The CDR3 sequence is CASSQPTGGLVQPQHF. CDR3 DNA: TGTGCCAGCAGCCAACCGACAGGGGGATTGGTCCAGCCCCAGCATTTT. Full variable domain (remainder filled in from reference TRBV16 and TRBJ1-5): GEEVAQTPKHLVRGEGQKAKLYCAPIKGHSYVFWYQQVLKNEFKFLISFQNENVFDETGMPKERFSAKCLPNSPCSLEIQATKLEDSAVYFCASSQPTGGLVQPQHFGDGTRLSIL.

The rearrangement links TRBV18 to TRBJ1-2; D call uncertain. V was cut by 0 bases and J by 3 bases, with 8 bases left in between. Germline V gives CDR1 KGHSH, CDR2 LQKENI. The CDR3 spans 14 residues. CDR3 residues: CASSPPSVHYGYTF. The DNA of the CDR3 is TGTGCCAGCTCACCACCGTCAGTCCACTATGGCTACACCTTC.

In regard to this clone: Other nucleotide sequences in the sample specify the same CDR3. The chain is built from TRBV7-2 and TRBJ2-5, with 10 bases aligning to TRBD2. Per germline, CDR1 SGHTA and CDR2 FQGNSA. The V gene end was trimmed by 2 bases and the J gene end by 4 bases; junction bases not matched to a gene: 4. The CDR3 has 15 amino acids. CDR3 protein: CASSLLAGVPETQYF. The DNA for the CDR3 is TGTGCCAGCAGCTTACTAGCGGGAGTTCCAGAGACCCAGTACTTC.

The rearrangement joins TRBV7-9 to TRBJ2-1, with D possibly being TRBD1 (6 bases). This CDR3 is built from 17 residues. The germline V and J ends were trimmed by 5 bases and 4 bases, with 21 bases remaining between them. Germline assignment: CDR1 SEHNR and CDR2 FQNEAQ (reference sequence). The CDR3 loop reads CASSAIPGTPEYNEQFF. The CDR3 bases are TGTGCCAGCAGCGCGATCCCCGGGACACCAGAATACAATGAGCAGTTCTTC.

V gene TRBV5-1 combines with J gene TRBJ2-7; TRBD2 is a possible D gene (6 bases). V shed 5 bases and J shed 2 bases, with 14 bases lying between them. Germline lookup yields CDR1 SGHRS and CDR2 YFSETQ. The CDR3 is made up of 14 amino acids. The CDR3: CASRRVGGAYEQYF. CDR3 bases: TGCGCCAGCAGACGGGTCGGGGGAGCCTACGAGCAGTACTTC.

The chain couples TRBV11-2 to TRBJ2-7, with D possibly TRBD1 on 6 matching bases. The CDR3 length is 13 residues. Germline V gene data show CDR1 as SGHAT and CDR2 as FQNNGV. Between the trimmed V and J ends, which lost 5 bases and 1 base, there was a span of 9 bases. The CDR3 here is CASSPRGSYEQYF. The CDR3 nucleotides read TGTGCCAGCAGCCCCAGGGGTTCCTACGAGCAGTACTTC.

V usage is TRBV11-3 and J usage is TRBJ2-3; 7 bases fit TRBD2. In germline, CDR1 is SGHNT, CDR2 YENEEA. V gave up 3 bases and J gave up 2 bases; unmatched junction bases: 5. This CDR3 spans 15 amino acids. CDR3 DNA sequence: TGTGCCAGCAGCTTTATTAGCGGGTACACAGATACGCAGTATTTT. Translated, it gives CASSFISGYTDTQYF.

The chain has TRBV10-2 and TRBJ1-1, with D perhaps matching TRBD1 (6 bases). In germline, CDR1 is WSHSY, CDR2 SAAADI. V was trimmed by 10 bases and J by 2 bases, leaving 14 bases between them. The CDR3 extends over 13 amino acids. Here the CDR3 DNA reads TGCGCCACCATGGACAGTCGAAACACTGAAGCTTTCTTT. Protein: CATMDSRNTEAFF.

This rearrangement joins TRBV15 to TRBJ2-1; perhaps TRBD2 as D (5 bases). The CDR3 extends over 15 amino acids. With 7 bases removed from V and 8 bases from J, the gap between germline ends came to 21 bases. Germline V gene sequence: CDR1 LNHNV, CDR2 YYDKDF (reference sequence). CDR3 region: CATTSHANGIYEQFF. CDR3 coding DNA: TGTGCCACCACCTCCCACGCGAACGGGATTTATGAGCAGTTCTTC.

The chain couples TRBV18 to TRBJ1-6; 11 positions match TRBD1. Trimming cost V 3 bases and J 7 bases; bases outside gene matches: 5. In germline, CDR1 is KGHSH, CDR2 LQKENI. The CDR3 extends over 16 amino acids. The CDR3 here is CASSPGQGVRNSPLHF. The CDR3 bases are TGTGCCAGCTCACCGGGACAGGGGGTGAGGAATTCACCCCTCCACTTT.

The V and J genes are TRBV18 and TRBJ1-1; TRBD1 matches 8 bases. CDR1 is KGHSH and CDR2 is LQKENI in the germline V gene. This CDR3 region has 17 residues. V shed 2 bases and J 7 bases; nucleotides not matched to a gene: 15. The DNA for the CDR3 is TGTGCCAGCTCACCATTTAAGGATGGACAGGGTCGATATGAAGCTTTCTTT. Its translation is CASSPFKDGQGRYEAFF.

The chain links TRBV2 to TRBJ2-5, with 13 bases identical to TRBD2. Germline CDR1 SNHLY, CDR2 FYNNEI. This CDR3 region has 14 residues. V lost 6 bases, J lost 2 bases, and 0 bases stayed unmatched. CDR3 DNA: TGTGCCAGCAGACTAGCGGGGGGGCAAGAGACCCAGTACTTC. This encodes CASRLAGGQETQYF.

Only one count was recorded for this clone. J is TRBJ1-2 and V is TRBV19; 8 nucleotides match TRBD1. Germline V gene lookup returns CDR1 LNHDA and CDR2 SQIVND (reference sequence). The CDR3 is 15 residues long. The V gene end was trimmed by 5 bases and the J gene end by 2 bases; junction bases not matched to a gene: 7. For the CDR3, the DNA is TGTGCCAGTAGTTTCCAGGACAGGGTGAACTATGGCTACACCTTC. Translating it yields CASSFQDRVNYGYTF.

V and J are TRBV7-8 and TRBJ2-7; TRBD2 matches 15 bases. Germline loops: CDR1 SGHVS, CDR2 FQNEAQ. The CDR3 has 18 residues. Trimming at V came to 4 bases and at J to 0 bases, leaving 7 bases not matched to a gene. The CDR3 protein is CASSSGLAGGSSSYEQYF. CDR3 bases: TGTGCCAGCAGCTCGGGACTAGCGGGAGGTTCTAGCTCCTACGAGCAGTACTTC. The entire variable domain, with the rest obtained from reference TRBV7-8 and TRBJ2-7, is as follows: GAGVSQSPRYKVAKRGQDVALRCDPISGHVSLFWYQQALGQGPEFLTYFQNEAQLDKSGLPSDRFFAERPEGSVSTLKIQRTQQEDSAVYLCASSSGLAGGSSSYEQYFGPGTRLTVT.